The 28 T cell receptor beta chains in this list originate from one sample, sequenced in a study of OX40 agonist ivuxolimab in advanced cancers. The protocol was immunoSEQ multiplex PCR, while the TCRdb copy is restricted to in-frame clones and leaves out a portion. The sample has over 80,000 clones; around 90% are singletons. Here the sequenced sample was CD4+ or CD8+ T cells sorted from blood, taken in a trial of the OX40 agonist ivuxolimab. Receptor source: an adult with an advanced solid tumor such as melanoma, head and neck, liver or kidney cancer.

The CDR3 loop is CASNIAGVANEQYF. As DNA, the CDR3 is TGTGCCAGCAACATAGCAGGGGTAGCCAACGAGCAGTACTTC. The gene calls are TRBV2 and TRBJ2-5, with D tentatively TRBD1 (6 bases). The closer fit of TRBJ2-7 to the DNA end suggests the J call may be wrong. CDR3 length equals 14 residues. CDR1 and CDR2 (germline): SNHLY, FYNNEI.

About this clone: One end of the junction does not line up with germline, which may come from a read error. V gene TRBV7-7 combines with J gene TRBJ2-5; 8 bases map to TRBD2. CDR1 is SSHAT, CDR2 FNYEAQ, per germline (reference sequence). This CDR3 has 15 residues. This CDR3 is CASSLTGTRRETQYF. DNA of the CDR3: TGTGCTAGCAGCTTAACCGGGACTAGGAGAGAGACCCAGTACTTC.

This chain connects TRBV7-2 to TRBJ1-1; tentatively, D is TRBD1 (5 bases). Trimming took 5 bases from V and 1 from J, leaving 11 bases between them. Germline assignment: CDR1 SGHTA and CDR2 FQGNSA. The CDR3 has 14 amino acids. CDR3 protein: CASSRGQGNTEAFF. The CDR3 DNA is TGTGCCAGCAGCCGCGGGCAGGGGAACACTGAAGCTTTCTTT.

This clone came up a few times. The V call is TRBV5-4, the J call TRBJ1-3; D gene uncertain. Looked up from germline, CDR1 is SGHNT and CDR2 is YYREEE (reference sequence). The CDR3 sequence is 15 residues long. V was cut by 4 bases and J by 2 bases, with 13 bases left in between. CDR3 protein: CASSPGDGPGNTIYF. CDR3 DNA sequence: TGTGCCAGCAGCCCAGGTGACGGGCCTGGAAACACCATATATTTT.

This rearrangement joins TRBV30 to TRBJ2-5, with no clear D. This CDR3 spans 14 amino acids. Germline V gene sequence: CDR1 GTSNPN, CDR2 SVGIG (reference sequence). The V end was cut by 4 bases, the J end by 0 bases, with 12 bases between. CDR3 sequence reads: CAWTGLEYQETQYF. Here the CDR3 DNA reads TGTGCCTGGACCGGGCTGGAGTACCAAGAGACCCAGTACTTC.

The chain combines TRBV18 with TRBJ2-3; D is undetermined. The CDR3 is 16 amino acids. V shed 3 bases and J shed 5 bases, with 18 bases lying between them. Germline CDR1 and CDR2: KGHSH and LQKENI. The CDR3 here is CASSPTGQVVRDTQYF. CDR3 bases: TGTGCCAGCTCACCTACGGGCCAGGTTGTAAGAGATACGCAGTATTTT.

The genes are TRBV9 and TRBJ2-7; D perhaps matches TRBD2 (5 bases). V lost 0 bases, J lost 2 bases, and 15 bases lay in between. There are 16 residues in the CDR3. In germline, CDR1 is SGDLS, CDR2 YYNGEE. This CDR3 is CASSVDEGTPPYEQYF. CDR3 bases: TGTGCCAGCAGCGTAGACGAGGGTACCCCCCCCTACGAGCAGTACTTC.

A few counts support this clone. The gene calls are TRBV7-2 and TRBJ1-2; D gene uncertain. With 0 bases removed from V and 8 bases from J, the gap between germline ends came to 13 bases. CDR3 length equals 14 residues. Germline lookup yields CDR1 SGHTA and CDR2 FQGNSA. CDR3 sequence (DNA): TGTGCCAGCAGCTTAGCGGGATCCACGGGGGGCTACACCTTC. Amino acids: CASSLAGSTGGYTF.

V and J are TRBV19 and TRBJ2-1; no clear D. CDR1 is LNHDA and CDR2 is SQIVND in the germline V gene (reference sequence). This CDR3 has 13 amino acids. Trimming removed 6 bases at V and 8 bases at J, with 14 bases between. CDR3 sequence: CASRASPTHEQFF. The CDR3 region has the DNA TGTGCCAGTAGGGCGTCTCCCACCCATGAGCAGTTCTTC.

This chain uses TRBV6-6 with TRBJ1-1; D gene ambiguous. Germline assignment: CDR1 MNHNY and CDR2 SVGAGI (reference sequence). V shed 5 bases and J shed 4 bases, with 8 bases lying between them. The CDR3 is 12 amino acids. CDR3 nucleotides: TGTGCCAGCAGTACCCGGACCACTGAAGCTTTCTTT. Residues: CASSTRTTEAFF.

J is TRBJ2-3 and V is TRBV11-2; weak D call: TRBD2 (6 bases). The CDR3 has 14 residues. Looked up from germline, CDR1 is SGHAT and CDR2 is FQNNGV. V was trimmed by 5 bases and J by 7 bases, leaving 16 bases between them. The CDR3 spells CASSAQVGRNTQYF. The CDR3, as DNA: TGTGCCAGCAGCGCCCAGGTAGGGAGGAATACGCAGTATTTT.

The chain is built from TRBV19 and TRBJ2-5; D unresolved. CDR1 LNHDA and CDR2 SQIVND come from the germline V gene (reference sequence). The CDR3 sequence is 14 residues long. Trimming removed 6 bases at V and 5 bases at J, with 16 bases between. In nucleotides, the CDR3 is TGTGCCAGTAGAACTCCTCTTCCAGCGGAGACCCAGTACTTC. It specifies CASRTPLPAETQYF.

The gene calls are TRBV6-1 and TRBJ2-7; TRBD2 aligns across 14 bases. The V gene's germline CDR1 is MNHNS and CDR2 SASEGT. The CDR3 is 16 amino acids. V trimming: 4 bases; J trimming: 2 bases; junction bases outside the gene matches: 4. The CDR3 nucleotides read TGTGCCAGCAGTGCAGGACTAGCGGGAGGTACCTACGAGCAGTACTTC. Translated, it gives CASSAGLAGGTYEQYF.

V and J are TRBV5-1 and TRBJ2-3, with 10 nucleotides matching TRBD2. This CDR3 has 19 amino acids. Germline V CDR1 and CDR2: SGHRS, YFSETQ. Trimming took 0 bases from V and 4 from J; bases not matched to a gene: 14. The CDR3 sequence: CASSLESPSGSGRADTQYF. The DNA of the CDR3 is TGCGCCAGCAGCTTGGAATCGCCTAGCGGGAGTGGTCGCGCAGATACGCAGTATTTT.

V is TRBV27 and J is TRBJ2-5, with 11 nucleotides matching TRBD1. The ends lost 5 bases at V and 4 bases at J; junction bases unmatched: 6. Looked up from germline, CDR1 is MNHEY and CDR2 is SMNVEV (reference sequence). The CDR3 totals 15 residues. CDR3 coding DNA: TGTGCCAGCAGTCTAACCGGGACAGGGGGAGAGACCCAGTACTTC. Encoded protein: CASSLTGTGGETQYF.

The CDR3 protein is CATSRDSVLRTGGHQPQHF. The CDR3 DNA sequence: TGTGCCACCAGCAGAGACTCCGTCCTTAGGACAGGGGGACATCAGCCCCAGCATTTT. J is TRBJ1-5 and V is TRBV15, with TRBD1 matching over 10 bases. V trimming: 0 bases; J trimming: 5 bases; junction bases outside the gene matches: 13. Germline V gene data show CDR1 as LNHNV and CDR2 as YYDKDF (reference sequence). The CDR3 has 19 residues. Together with reference TRBV15 and TRBJ1-5, the CDR3 gives the full variable domain: DAMVIQNPRYQVTQFGKPVTLSCSQTLNHNVMYWYQQKSSQAPKLLFHYYDKDFNNEADTPDNFQSRRPNTSFCFLDIRSPGLGDTAMYLCATSRDSVLRTGGHQPQHFGDGTRLSIL.

The chain uses TRBV21-1 and TRBJ2-7; the table's TRBD1 call for D was not verified on the DNA. TRBV21-1 is termed a pseudogene. CDR3 length equals 16 residues. The CDR3: CASSKKSPGGNYEQYF. CDR3 nucleotides: TGTGCCAGCAGCAAAAAATCCCCAGGGGGTAACTACGAGCAGTACTTC.

This sequence joins TRBV19 and TRBJ2-4, with 9 bases identical to TRBD1. Germline CDR1 LNHDA, CDR2 SQIVND (reference sequence). V lost 1 base to trimming and J lost 7 bases; unmatched junction nucleotides: 5. The length of the CDR3 is 15 residues. The CDR3, as DNA: TGTGCCAGTAGTATAGCCCGGACAGGGGTTAACATTCAGTACTTC. Protein product: CASSIARTGVNIQYF.

V is TRBV28 and J is TRBJ2-7; TRBD1 matches 12 bases. Trimming took 5 bases from V and 6 from J; bases not matched to a gene: 5. CDR1 and CDR2 from the germline V gene are MDHEN and SYDVKM. This CDR3 region has 14 residues. The chain's CDR3 is CASSSGTGGFEQYF. CDR3 nucleotides: TGTGCCAGCAGTAGCGGGACAGGGGGCTTCGAGCAGTACTTC.

This rearrangement joins TRBV20-1 to TRBJ2-7; D remains unclear. The CDR3 spans 11 residues. V was clipped by 5 bases and J by 2 bases, with 7 bases between them. Germline V gene sequence: CDR1 DFQATT, CDR2 SNEGSKA (reference sequence). The CDR3 DNA follows: TGCAGTGCTCCAGGCCCCTACGAGCAGTACTTC. The encoded protein is CSAPGPYEQYF.

This rearrangement joins TRBV7-2 to TRBJ1-4; D not resolved. V was pared by 1 base and J by 7 bases, with 7 bases between. The germline V gene encodes CDR1 SGHTA and CDR2 FQGNSA. The CDR3 contains 13 residues. The CDR3 loop is CASSLDGGEKLFF. CDR3 coding DNA: TGTGCCAGCAGCTTAGACGGTGGTGAAAAACTGTTTTTT.

CDR3 protein: CASSLGGSQDTQYF. The CDR3 region has the DNA TGCGCCAGCAGCTTGGGAGGGAGCCAGGATACGCAGTATTTT. The rearrangement links TRBV5-1 to TRBJ2-3; D possibly corresponds to TRBD2 (5 bases). V lost 0 bases, J lost 6 bases, and 11 bases lay in between. This CDR3 spans 14 amino acids. Per the germline V gene, CDR1 is SGHRS and CDR2 is YFSETQ. The full variable domain, with the rest looked up from reference TRBV5-1 and TRBJ2-3, is KAGVTQTPRYLIKTRGQQVTLSCSPISGHRSVSWYQQTPGQGLQFLFEYFSETQRNKGNFPGRFSGRQFSNSRSEMNVSTLELGDSALYLCASSLGGSQDTQYFGPGTRLTVL.

The chain employs TRBV7-2 and TRBJ1-1, with TRBD1 as a possible D gene (5 bases). V gave up 1 base and J gave up 5 bases, with 11 bases separating them. The CDR3 runs to 14 residues. The germline V gene has CDR1 SGHTA and CDR2 FQGNSA. CDR3 protein: CASSLGWRGTEAFF. DNA of the CDR3: TGTGCCAGCAGCTTAGGGTGGAGGGGAACTGAAGCTTTCTTT.

The CDR3: CAWSRQGVWETQYF. Here the CDR3 DNA reads TGTGCCTGGAGTCGGCAGGGGGTATGGGAGACCCAGTACTTC. The rearrangement links TRBV30 to TRBJ2-5; 7 bases are a match to TRBD1. V was pared by 2 bases and J by 5 bases, with 8 bases of the junction left unmatched. The CDR3 covers 14 residues. Germline CDR1 reads GTSNPN; CDR2 reads SVGIG (reference sequence).

The chain has TRBV7-9 and TRBJ2-3; D not resolved. Between the trimmed V and J ends, which lost 10 bases and 0 bases, there was a span of 14 bases. The germline V gene encodes CDR1 SEHNR and CDR2 FQNEAQ (reference sequence). The CDR3 spans 14 residues. CDR3 residues: CATTNGYSTDTQYF. The CDR3 DNA sequence: TGTGCCACCACCAACGGATATAGCACAGATACGCAGTATTTT.

V usage is TRBV6-6 and J usage is TRBJ1-3, with D hard to call. The CDR3 runs to 14 residues. The V and J ends lost 6 bases and 0 bases respectively, with 9 bases between them. Germline CDR1 reads MNHNY; CDR2 reads SVGAGI (reference sequence). The CDR3 nucleotides read TGTGCCAGCAGAAACACATACTCTGGAAACACCATATATTTT. It codes for CASRNTYSGNTIYF.

The chain recombines TRBV2 with TRBJ1-5, with 7 bases identical to TRBD1. V shed 7 bases and J 3 bases; nucleotides not matched to a gene: 12. Germline V gives CDR1 SNHLY, CDR2 FYNNEI. The length of the CDR3 is 16 residues. CDR3 bases: TGTGCCAGCAAGGAGACAGGGCTACTTTTCAATCAGCCCCAGCATTTT. Protein sequence: CASKETGLLFNQPQHF.

This chain uses TRBV19 with TRBJ1-2; D unclear. CDR1 is LNHDA, CDR2 SQIVND, per germline (reference sequence). V was trimmed by 7 bases and J by 0 bases, leaving 12 bases between them. The CDR3 is 14 amino acids. CDR3 coding DNA: TGTGCCAGTACCCCGGACGGAGCTAACTATGGCTACACCTTC. It codes for CASTPDGANYGYTF.